Following are 30 T cell receptor beta chains from one sample sequenced in a study of Ad26.COV2.S vaccination and SARS-CoV-2 variants. As to treatment: approximately 18 received Ad26.COV2.S at low or high dose, single or two shots; roughly five received placebo; per-sample allocation not given. Sampling was done on day 63 after the first vaccine or placebo injection. TCRdb's copy holds only in-frame clones and misses some; the assay was immunoSEQ multiplex PCR. The sample yields hundreds of thousands of clones, roughly 89% seen once. Here the sequenced sample was peripheral blood, taken in a trial of Ad26.COV2.S vaccine versus placebo. The source of these receptors is a person aged 18-60 years who received the Ad26.COV2.S COVID-19 vaccine or a placebo.

The chain is built from TRBV5-6 and TRBJ2-7, with 7 bases aligning to TRBD1. After removal of 4 bases from V and 2 bases from J, the junction contained 9 bases not matched to a gene. The CDR3 totals 15 residues. Germline lookup yields CDR1 SGHDT and CDR2 YYEEEE. The CDR3: CASSDRTGQAYEQYF. As DNA, the CDR3 is TGTGCCAGCAGCGATCGGACAGGACAAGCCTACGAGCAGTACTTC.

The chain recombines TRBV5-6 with TRBJ2-7, with D unclear. Germline V gives CDR1 SGHDT, CDR2 YYEEEE. Trimming took off 1 base at V and 0 bases at J, with 8 bases between the two ends. CDR3 length: 14 residues. The CDR3 sequence is CASSLIINSYEQYF. The CDR3 coding sequence is TGTGCCAGCAGCTTGATAATCAACTCCTACGAGCAGTACTTC.

V usage is TRBV10-3 and J usage is TRBJ2-1; no clear D gene. Between the trimmed V and J ends, which lost 3 bases and 4 bases, there was a span of 13 bases. CDR3 length equals 15 residues. The germline V gene encodes CDR1 ENHRY and CDR2 SYGVKD. This CDR3 is CAISEDSIPYNEQFF. The CDR3 nucleotides are TGTGCCATCAGTGAAGACTCAATCCCATACAATGAGCAGTTCTTC.

J is TRBJ2-1 and V is TRBV10-3, with 12 bases aligning to TRBD1. The CDR3 runs to 17 residues. CDR1 is ENHRY, CDR2 SYGVKD, per germline. Trimming took 11 bases from V and 7 from J; bases not matched to a gene: 18. CDR3 protein: CAASGNLGTGGANEQFF. The CDR3 DNA follows: TGTGCCGCTTCGGGGAACTTAGGGACAGGGGGCGCAAATGAGCAGTTCTTC.

This sequence joins TRBV9 and TRBJ1-5; D remains unclear. The CDR3 covers 14 residues. CDR1 and CDR2 from the germline V gene are SGDLS and YYNGEE. Trimming took 0 bases from V and 8 from J, leaving 12 bases between them. For the CDR3, the DNA is TGTGCCAGCAGCGTAGCGGGTAACCAAGAGCCCCAGCATTTT. Translated: CASSVAGNQEPQHF.

The chain is built from TRBV19 and TRBJ2-4; D is unresolved. The CDR3 runs to 13 residues. With 3 bases removed from V and 0 bases from J, the gap between germline ends came to 3 bases. Germline CDR1 is LNHDA and CDR2 is SQIVND (reference sequence). The CDR3 spells CASSIRAKNIQYF. CDR3 DNA: TGTGCCAGTAGTATTCGAGCCAAAAACATTCAGTACTTC.

This clone was found once. V usage is TRBV28 and J usage is TRBJ1-1; D gene unclear. Trimming shortened V by 6 bases and J by 8 bases, and 16 bases separated the two germline ends. The CDR3 is made up of 13 amino acids. The germline V gene encodes CDR1 MDHEN and CDR2 SYDVKM. The CDR3 nucleotides read TGTGCCAGCAGCCGACCACTCGGGGTGGAAGCTTTCTTT. This codes for CASSRPLGVEAFF.

J is TRBJ1-6 and V is TRBV5-1; D is ambiguous. From germline, CDR1 is SGHRS and CDR2 YFSETQ. The CDR3 spans 15 residues. V gave up 3 bases and J gave up 10 bases, with 17 bases separating them. This CDR3 reads CASSSLAGYGSPLHF. CDR3 nucleotides: TGCGCCAGCAGCTCCCTAGCAGGTTACGGCTCACCCCTCCACTTT.

This clone was counted a single time. The chain combines TRBV5-1 with TRBJ1-6; 9 bases map to TRBD1. The germline gives CDR1 SGHRS, CDR2 YFSETQ. J lost 8 bases, V lost 5 bases, and 5 bases had no gene match. This CDR3 has 14 amino acids. Here the CDR3 reads CASSRDRVDSPLHF. CDR3 bases: TGCGCCAGCAGTAGGGACAGGGTGGATTCACCCCTCCACTTT.

The chain joins TRBV20-1 to TRBJ2-3; 8 bases map to TRBD1. The germline gives CDR1 DFQATT, CDR2 SNEGSKA (reference sequence). After removal of 3 bases from V and 3 bases from J, the junction contained 11 bases not matched to a gene. The CDR3 has 16 amino acids. CDR3 amino acids: CSASFLPRGPTDTQYF. The DNA of the CDR3 is TGCAGTGCTAGTTTTCTTCCCAGGGGGCCAACAGATACGCAGTATTTT.

V usage is TRBV10-1 and J usage is TRBJ2-7; D unclear. Germline V lookup: CDR1 WNHNN, CDR2 SYGVQD (reference sequence). CDR3 length equals 14 residues. Trimming took off 4 bases at V and 0 bases at J, with 10 bases between the two ends. The CDR3 loop is CASSVERLSYEQYF. The CDR3 nucleotides read TGCGCCAGCAGTGTTGAGCGCCTCTCCTACGAGCAGTACTTC.

The chain has TRBV4-1 and TRBJ1-2; D not resolved. Germline CDR1 MGHRA, CDR2 YSYEKL. V lost 1 base to trimming and J lost 2 bases, with 5 bases between them. This CDR3 comprises 13 residues. CDR3 nucleotide sequence: TGCGCCAGCAGCCAAGTCCTCAACTATGGCTACACCTTC. The encoded protein is CASSQVLNYGYTF.

This rearrangement joins TRBV11-2 to TRBJ1-2; D ambiguous. V was clipped by 1 base and J by 4 bases, with 4 bases between them. The CDR3 contains 12 residues. The germline gives CDR1 SGHAT, CDR2 FQNNGV. The CDR3 DNA reads as TGTGCCAGCAGCTTAGCGGCCTATGGCTACACCTTC. Residues: CASSLAAYGYTF. Looking up the rest from reference TRBV11-2 and TRBJ1-2 gives the full variable domain: EAGVAQSPRYKIIEKRQSVAFWCNPISGHATLYWYQQILGQGPKLLIQFQNNGVVDDSQLPKDRFSAERLKGVDSTLKIQPAKLEDSAVYLCASSLAAYGYTFGSGTRLTVV.

The chain joins TRBV10-3 to TRBJ2-2; 7 positions match TRBD1. The trim removed 3 bases at V and 4 bases at J, leaving 5 bases unmatched. This CDR3 has 15 amino acids. CDR1 ENHRY and CDR2 SYGVKD come from the germline V gene. The CDR3 DNA reads TGTGCCATCAGTGATACAGGGGCCATCACCGGGGAGCTGTTTTTT. Its translation: CAISDTGAITGELFF.

The chain uses TRBV7-9 and TRBJ2-7; D unresolved. Germline CDR1 SEHNR, CDR2 FQNEAQ (reference sequence). V lost 1 base to trimming and J lost 0 bases, with 10 bases between them. The CDR3 loop spans 15 amino acids. CDR3 bases: TGTGCCAGCAGCTTAGAGAGGACCATCTCCTACGAGCAGTACTTC. This sequence encodes CASSLERTISYEQYF. The full variable domain, in which reference TRBV7-9 and TRBJ2-7 provide the parts outside the CDR3, is DTGVSQNPRHKITKRGQNVTFRCDPISEHNRLYWYRQTLGQGPEFLTYFQNEAQLEKSRLLSDRFSAERPKGSFSTLEIQRTEQGDSAMYLCASSLERTISYEQYFGPGTRLTVT.

This chain joins TRBV2 and TRBJ1-3; D is unresolved. Germline CDR1 reads SNHLY; CDR2 reads FYNNEI. The CDR3 spans 15 residues. The V and J ends lost 4 bases and 0 bases respectively, with 10 bases between them. For the CDR3, the DNA is TGTGCCAGCAGTGGAGAGGGAATCTCTGGAAACACCATATATTTT. Translated, it gives CASSGEGISGNTIYF.

The gene calls are TRBV19 and TRBJ2-5; possibly TRBD1 for D (5 bases). There are 17 residues in the CDR3. V lost 6 bases and J 3 bases, leaving 23 bases between the germline ends. CDR1 and CDR2 (germline): LNHDA, SQIVND (reference sequence). The CDR3 nucleotides read TGTGCCAGTAGCCCGAACGGTGACAGTTTTGGCGAAGAGACCCAGTACTTC. Translated, it gives CASSPNGDSFGEETQYF.

The chain links TRBV21-1 to TRBJ2-5. TRBV21-1 represents a pseudogene. The CDR3 runs 14 residues. Here the CDR3 DNA reads TGTGCCAGCAGCAACCAACAGGGAGGAGAGACCCAGTACTTC. It specifies CASSNQQGGETQYF.

This chain joins TRBV23-1 and TRBJ1-5; D remains unclear. TRBV23-1 is an ORF; its function is uncertain. Trimming removed 4 bases at V and 2 bases at J, with 6 bases between. The CDR3 spans 13 residues. The CDR3 DNA is TGCGCCAGCAGTCGGCAGGGCAATCAGCCCCAGCATTTT. As protein: CASSRQGNQPQHF.

In this sample, this clone turned up once. The gene calls are TRBV28 and TRBJ1-2, with 8 bases lining up with TRBD1. Trimming cost V 5 bases and J 3 bases; bases outside gene matches: 11. The CDR3 consists of 16 residues. Looked up from germline, CDR1 is MDHEN and CDR2 is SYDVKM. The CDR3 spells CASSPIQRQGHYGYTF. In DNA form, the CDR3 reads TGTGCCAGCAGTCCCATACAGCGACAGGGGCACTATGGCTACACCTTC.

The gene calls are TRBV10-1 and TRBJ2-7, with TRBD2 as a possible D gene (5 bases). This CDR3 is built from 15 residues. The germline V gene encodes CDR1 WNHNN and CDR2 SYGVQD (reference sequence). V shed 7 bases and J shed 4 bases, with 20 bases lying between them. CDR3 amino acids: CASKIRGSSDYEQYF. The CDR3 DNA follows: TGCGCCAGCAAAATCCGAGGGTCCTCGGATTACGAGCAGTACTTC.

This sequence joins TRBV19 and TRBJ1-5; D perhaps matches TRBD1 (5 bases). Germline V gene lookup returns CDR1 LNHDA and CDR2 SQIVND (reference sequence). The CDR3 is made up of 14 amino acids. V shed 6 bases and J shed 7 bases, with 16 bases lying between them. The DNA of the CDR3 is TGTGCCAGTAGCCCTCAGGGCCCTTTACAGCCCCAGCATTTT. It specifies CASSPQGPLQPQHF. The full variable domain, its missing parts supplied by reference TRBV19 and TRBJ1-5, is DGGITQSPKYLFRKEGQNVTLSCEQNLNHDAMYWYRQDPGQGLRLIYYSQIVNDFQKGDIAEGYSVSREKKESFPLTVTSAQKNPTAFYLCASSPQGPLQPQHFGDGTRLSIL.

The rearrangement joins TRBV10-1 to TRBJ2-1; possibly TRBD2 for D (6 bases). Looked up from germline, CDR1 is WNHNN and CDR2 is SYGVQD (reference sequence). CDR3 size: 14 residues. Trimming shortened V by 7 bases and J by 0 bases, and 10 bases separated the two germline ends. The CDR3 nucleotides read TGCGCCAGCACTCGGGGAGGCTCCTACAATGAGCAGTTCTTC. It yields the protein CASTRGGSYNEQFF.

The chain combines TRBV5-4 with TRBJ2-1, with TRBD2 identical over 10 bases. CDR1 and CDR2 (germline): SGHNT, YYREEE (reference sequence). The junction had 6 bases not matched to a gene; V was cut back by 0 bases and J by 6 bases. The CDR3 is made up of 16 amino acids. CDR3 sequence: CASSLAGTSASNEQFF. The CDR3 DNA follows: TGTGCCAGCAGCTTGGCCGGGACTAGCGCTAGCAATGAGCAGTTCTTC.

The rearrangement joins TRBV5-1 to TRBJ1-6; no reliable D call. The CDR3 extends over 12 amino acids. V lost 5 bases to trimming and J lost 6 bases, with 6 bases between them. Germline CDR1 reads SGHRS; CDR2 reads YFSETQ. CDR3 DNA: TGCGCCAGCAGGGATACTAATTCACCCCTCCACTTT. The encoded protein is CASRDTNSPLHF. Looking up the rest from reference TRBV5-1 and TRBJ1-6 gives the full variable domain: KAGVTQTPRYLIKTRGQQVTLSCSPISGHRSVSWYQQTPGQGLQFLFEYFSETQRNKGNFPGRFSGRQFSNSRSEMNVSTLELGDSALYLCASRDTNSPLHFGNGTRLTVT.

V gene TRBV10-3 combines with J gene TRBJ1-1; unclear D gene. The V gene's germline CDR1 is ENHRY and CDR2 SYGVKD. V shed 3 bases and J shed 4 bases, with 12 bases lying between them. This CDR3 has 14 amino acids. DNA for the CDR3: TGTGCCATCAGTGAAAGGGATGTCGGCACTGAAGCTTTCTTT. Protein: CAISERDVGTEAFF.

V gene TRBV4-1 combines with J gene TRBJ1-1; 8 bases are shared with TRBD1. V shed 1 base, J shed 4 bases, and the junction held 5 bases outside the gene matches. The CDR3 covers 15 residues. Germline V gives CDR1 MGHRA, CDR2 YSYEKL. The chain's CDR3 is CASSQAPTGATEAFF. CDR3 DNA sequence: TGCGCCAGCAGCCAAGCACCGACAGGGGCCACTGAAGCTTTCTTT.

The rearrangement joins TRBV14 to TRBJ2-1; D ambiguous. V was shortened by 4 bases and J by 5 bases, with 6 bases between the two germline ends. In germline, CDR1 is SGHDN, CDR2 FVKESK. The CDR3 runs 12 residues. The CDR3 here is CASSLLDNEQFF. CDR3 bases: TGTGCCAGCAGCCTACTGGACAATGAGCAGTTCTTC.

This clone was observed a single time. The V call is TRBV7-2, the J call TRBJ1-1, with D tentatively TRBD1 (5 bases). The germline V gene encodes CDR1 SGHTA and CDR2 FQGNSA. Trimming removed 1 base at V and 7 bases at J, with 10 bases between. The CDR3 contains 13 residues. Here the CDR3 DNA reads TGTGCCAGCAGCTTAGGCAGGGCCAATGAAGCTTTCTTT. This sequence encodes CASSLGRANEAFF.

The rearrangement joins TRBV19 to TRBJ1-5; D unresolved. The V end lost 4 bases, the J end lost 11 bases, and 15 bases lay between the germline ends. CDR3 length: 13 residues. Germline V gene data show CDR1 as LNHDA and CDR2 as SQIVND (reference sequence). CDR3 DNA: TGTGCCAGTAGTACCACCCACCCCCAGACCCAGCATTTT. It translates to CASSTTHPQTQHF.